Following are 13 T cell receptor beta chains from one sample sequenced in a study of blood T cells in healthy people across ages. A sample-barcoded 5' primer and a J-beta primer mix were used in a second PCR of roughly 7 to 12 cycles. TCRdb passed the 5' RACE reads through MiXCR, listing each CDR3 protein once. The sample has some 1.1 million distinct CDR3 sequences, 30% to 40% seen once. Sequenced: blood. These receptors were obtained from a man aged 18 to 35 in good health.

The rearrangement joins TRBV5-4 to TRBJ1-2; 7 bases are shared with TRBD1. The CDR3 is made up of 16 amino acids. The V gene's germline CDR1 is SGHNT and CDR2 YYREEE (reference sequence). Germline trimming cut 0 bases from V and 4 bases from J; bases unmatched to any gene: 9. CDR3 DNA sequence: TGTGCCAGCAGCTTGGCCCAGGGACAGCTACTCTATGGCTACACCTTC. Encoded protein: CASSLAQGQLLYGYTF.

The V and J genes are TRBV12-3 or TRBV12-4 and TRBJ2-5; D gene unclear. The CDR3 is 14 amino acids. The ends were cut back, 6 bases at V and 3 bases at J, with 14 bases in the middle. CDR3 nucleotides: TGTGCCAGCAGCACCCGTTGGACGGAAGAGACCCAGTACTTC. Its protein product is CASSTRWTEETQYF.

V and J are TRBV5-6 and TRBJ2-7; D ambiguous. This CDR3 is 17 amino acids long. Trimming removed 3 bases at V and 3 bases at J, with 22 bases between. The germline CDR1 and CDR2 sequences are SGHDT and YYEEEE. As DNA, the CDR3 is TGTGCCAGCAGCTACCCCGCCGCGGCCGAACCTTTCTACGAGCAGTACTTC. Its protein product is CASSYPAAAEPFYEQYF.

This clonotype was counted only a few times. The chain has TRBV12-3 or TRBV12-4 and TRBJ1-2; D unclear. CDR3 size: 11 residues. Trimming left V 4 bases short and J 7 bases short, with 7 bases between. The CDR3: CASSYLRGYTF. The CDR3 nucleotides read TGTGCCAGCAGTTACCTACGTGGCTACACCTTC.

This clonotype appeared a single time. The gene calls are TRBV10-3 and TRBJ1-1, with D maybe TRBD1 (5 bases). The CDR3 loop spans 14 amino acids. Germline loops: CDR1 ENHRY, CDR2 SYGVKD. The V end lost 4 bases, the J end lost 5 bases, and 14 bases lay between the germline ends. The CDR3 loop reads CAISVGPLGTEAFF. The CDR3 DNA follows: TGTGCCATCAGTGTGGGACCCTTGGGGACTGAAGCTTTCTTT.

In nucleotides, the CDR3 is TGCAGCGTTGAAGGGGGAGGTAGGGGCCCTAAAAAAGAGACCCAGTACTTC. It translates to CSVEGGGRGPKKETQYF. The chain has TRBV29-1 and TRBJ2-5, with D possibly TRBD2 on 6 matching bases. CDR3 length equals 17 residues. V gave up 1 base and J gave up 3 bases, with 21 bases separating them. The germline CDR1 and CDR2 sequences are SQVTM and ANQGSEA.

The DNA for the CDR3 is TGTGCCAGTAGTAGGCTACAGAGCTTCGAATCACCCCTCCACTTT. Translating gives CASSRLQSFESPLHF. This sequence joins TRBV19 and TRBJ1-6; D gene ambiguous. V was pared by 4 bases and J by 10 bases, with 17 bases between. CDR1 is LNHDA and CDR2 is SQIVND in the germline V gene (reference sequence). CDR3 length: 15 amino acids.

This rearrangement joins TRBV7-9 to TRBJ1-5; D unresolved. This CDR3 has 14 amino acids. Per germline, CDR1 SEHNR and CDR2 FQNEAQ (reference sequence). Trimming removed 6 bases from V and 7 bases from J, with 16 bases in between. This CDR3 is CASRPNGDVQPQHF. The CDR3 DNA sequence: TGTGCCAGCAGGCCTAATGGGGATGTCCAGCCCCAGCATTTT.

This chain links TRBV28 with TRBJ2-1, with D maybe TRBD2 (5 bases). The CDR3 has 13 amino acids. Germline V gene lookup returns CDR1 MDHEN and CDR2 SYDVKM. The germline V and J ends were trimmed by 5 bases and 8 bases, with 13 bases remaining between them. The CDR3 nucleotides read TGTGCCAGCAGTGTAGACCTCGGGGATGAGCAGTTCTTC. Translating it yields CASSVDLGDEQFF.

The CDR3 sequence: CASSHPAGKEYF. As DNA, the CDR3 is TGTGCCAGCAGTCACCCGGCAGGGAAGGAGTACTTC. The rearrangement uses TRBV12-3 or TRBV12-4 and TRBJ2-7, with D perhaps TRBD1 (5 bases). Between the trimmed V and J ends, which lost 5 bases and 11 bases, there was a span of 16 bases. This CDR3 is built from 12 residues.

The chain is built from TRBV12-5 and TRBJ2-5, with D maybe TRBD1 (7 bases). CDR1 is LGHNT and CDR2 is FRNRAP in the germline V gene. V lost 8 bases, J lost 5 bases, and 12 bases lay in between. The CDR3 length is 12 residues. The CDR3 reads CASKAGGETQYF. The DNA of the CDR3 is TGTGCTAGTAAGGCAGGGGGGGAGACCCAGTACTTC.

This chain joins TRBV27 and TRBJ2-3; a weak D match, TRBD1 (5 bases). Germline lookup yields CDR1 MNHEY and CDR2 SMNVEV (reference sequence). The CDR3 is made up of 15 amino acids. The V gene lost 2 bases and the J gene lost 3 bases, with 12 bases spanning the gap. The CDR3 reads CASSLTGHETDTQYF. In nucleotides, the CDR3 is TGTGCCAGCAGTTTAACAGGACACGAGACAGATACGCAGTATTTT.

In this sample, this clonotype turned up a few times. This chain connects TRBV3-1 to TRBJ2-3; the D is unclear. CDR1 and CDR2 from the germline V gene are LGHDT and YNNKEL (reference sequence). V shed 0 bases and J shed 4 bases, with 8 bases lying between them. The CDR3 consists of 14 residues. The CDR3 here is CASSQERSADTQYF. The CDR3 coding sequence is TGTGCCAGCAGCCAAGAGAGGAGCGCAGATACGCAGTATTTT.